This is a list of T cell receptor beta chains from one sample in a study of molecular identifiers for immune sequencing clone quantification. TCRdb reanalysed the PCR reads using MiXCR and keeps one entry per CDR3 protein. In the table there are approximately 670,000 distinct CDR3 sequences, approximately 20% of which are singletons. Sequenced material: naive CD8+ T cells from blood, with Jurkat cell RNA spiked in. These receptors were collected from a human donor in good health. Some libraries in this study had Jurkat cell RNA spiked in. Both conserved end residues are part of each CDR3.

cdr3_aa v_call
CSARDTVQGSRWEQYF TRBV20-1
CASSQDPNTEAFF TRBV4-1
CASSYSGSTEAFF TRBV6-5
CASSSDRGNTIYF TRBV6-6
CASSPGLAGGKTGELFF TRBV7-3
CASSLGQGVSPLHF TRBV7-9
CASSPQGSTDTLYF TRBV6-5
CASSLSGQGYTEAFF TRBV27
CASSPQGSAYNEQFF TRBV27
CASSATGRQPQHF TRBV28
CASSLLLAGDYNEQFF TRBV11-2
CSVRGRLAGNYEQYF TRBV20-1
CASSQDAFYEQYF TRBV4-3
CASSLDRGQVTEAFF TRBV19
CASSFNWGDETQYF TRBV7-6
CASSLTWEMSPYEQYF TRBV7-2
CASSYYMGDNEQFF TRBV6-5
CASSVTPGNTIYF TRBV9
CSVRTGGDGQYF TRBV29-1
CASSLEQGASYEQYF TRBV5-1
CASSYRQNTEAFF TRBV5-4
CASSAGTLHYEQYF TRBV19
CARGGNQETQYF TRBV5-1
CASSFSMGDNEQFF TRBV6-2/TRBV6-3
CASNGRSSYEQYF TRBV6-5